What follows describes a single T cell receptor (beta chain). V was shortened by 6 bases and J by 2 bases, with 26 bases between the two germline ends. CDR1 is SGHTA, CDR2 FQGNSA, per germline. The CDR3 consists of 18 residues. The source of the sample is a study of Graves' ophthalmopathy and Graves' hyperthyroidism. Whole-study context: Hyperthyroidism was classified as stable if no ophthalmopathy occurred within 18 months of follow-up.

As the template, RNA transcripts were used to amplify TCR beta CDR3 regions. The library came from an HTBI-primed first-round RT-PCR and a second-round multiplex PCR. Using its own MiXCR run on the multiplex PCR reads, TCRdb lists one record per CDR3 protein. The sample holds roughly 1.1 million distinct CDR3 sequences; 35% to 40% are singletons and the top ten take around 10%. Diagnosis used clinical symptoms, serum thyroxine, TRAb, thyroid ultrasound and orbital computed tomography. The TCR was taken from an adult man with Graves' hyperthyroidism. V is TRBV7-2 and J is TRBJ2-7; TRBD1 might be the D (7 bases). The sample taken for sequencing was peripheral blood or thyroid tissue (not recorded which). The CDR3 DNA reads TGTGCCAGCAGTTACGGGTGGAGGGGGCGCTTCGACGCCTACGAGCAGTACTTC. Its protein product is CASSYGWRGRFDAYEQYF.